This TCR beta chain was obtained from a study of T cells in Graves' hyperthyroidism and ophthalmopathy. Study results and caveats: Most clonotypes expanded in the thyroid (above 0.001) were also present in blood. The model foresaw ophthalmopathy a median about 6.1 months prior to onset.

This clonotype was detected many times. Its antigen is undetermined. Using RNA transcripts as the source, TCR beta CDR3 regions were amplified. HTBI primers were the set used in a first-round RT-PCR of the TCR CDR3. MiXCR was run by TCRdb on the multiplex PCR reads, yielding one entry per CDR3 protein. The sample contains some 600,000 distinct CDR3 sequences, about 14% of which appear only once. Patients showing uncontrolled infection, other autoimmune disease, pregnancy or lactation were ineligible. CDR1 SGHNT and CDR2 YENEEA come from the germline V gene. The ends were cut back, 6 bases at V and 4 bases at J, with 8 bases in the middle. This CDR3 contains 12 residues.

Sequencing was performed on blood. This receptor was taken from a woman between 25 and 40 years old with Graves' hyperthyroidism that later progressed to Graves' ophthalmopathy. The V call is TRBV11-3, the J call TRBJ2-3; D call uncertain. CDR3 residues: CASSLLADTQYF. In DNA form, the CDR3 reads TGTGCCAGCAGTCTCCTAGCAGATACGCAGTATTTT. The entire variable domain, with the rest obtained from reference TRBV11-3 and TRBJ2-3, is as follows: EAGVVQSPRYKIIEKKQPVAFWCNPISGHNTLYWYLQNLGQGPELLIRYENEEAVDDSQLPKDRFSAERLKGVDSTLKIQPAELGDSAVYLCASSLLADTQYFGPGTRLTVL.